This TCR beta chain was captured in a study of blood T cell repertoires in COVID-19. Looking at the study overall: Samples representing acute and convalescent COVID-19 were sourced from the United States, Italy and Spain.

Assay used: immunoSEQ multiplex PCR; TCRdb lists only in-frame clones, some missing. The table has 330,000 or so clones, about nine tenths seen once. This clone appeared once. CDR1 MNHEY and CDR2 SVGEGT come from the germline V gene. V dropped 5 bases and J dropped 4; count of bases not matched to a gene: 6. The CDR3 extends over 15 amino acids. Enrolment of Seattle patients took place during active infection, and they were followed longitudinally. The chain couples TRBV6-2 or TRBV6-3 to TRBJ2-1, with 9 bases lining up with TRBD1. The receptor was isolated from a man under 40 with COVID-19, enrolled during active disease. Sequencing was performed on peripheral blood. CDR3 bases: TGTGCCAGCAGTCTGGGGACAGGGTTTTACAATGAGCAGTTCTTC. Its translation: CASSLGTGFYNEQFF.